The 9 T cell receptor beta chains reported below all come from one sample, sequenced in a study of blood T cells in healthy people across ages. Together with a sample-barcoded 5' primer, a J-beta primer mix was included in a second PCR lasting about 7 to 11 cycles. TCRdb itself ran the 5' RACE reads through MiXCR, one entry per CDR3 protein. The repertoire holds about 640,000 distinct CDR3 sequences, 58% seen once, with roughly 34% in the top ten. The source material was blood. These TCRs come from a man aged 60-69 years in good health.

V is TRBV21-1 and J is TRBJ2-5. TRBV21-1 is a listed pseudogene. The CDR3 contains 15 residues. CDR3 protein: CASSNMGLSQKTQYF. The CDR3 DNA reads TGTGCCAGCAGCAATATGGGGTTGTCACAAAAGACCCAGTACTTC.

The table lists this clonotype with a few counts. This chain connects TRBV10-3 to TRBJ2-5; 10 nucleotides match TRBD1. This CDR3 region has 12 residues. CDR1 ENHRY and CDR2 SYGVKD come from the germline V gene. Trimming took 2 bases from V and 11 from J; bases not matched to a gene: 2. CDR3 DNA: TGTGCCATCAGTGAGGGACAGGGGGAGCAGTACTTC. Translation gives CAISEGQGEQYF.

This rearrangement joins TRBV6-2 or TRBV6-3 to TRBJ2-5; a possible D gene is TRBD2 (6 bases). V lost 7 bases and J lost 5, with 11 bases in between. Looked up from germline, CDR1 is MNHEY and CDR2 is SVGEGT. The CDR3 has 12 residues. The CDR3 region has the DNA TGTGCCAGCAAAACCAGCGGGGAGACCCAGTACTTC. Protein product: CASKTSGETQYF.

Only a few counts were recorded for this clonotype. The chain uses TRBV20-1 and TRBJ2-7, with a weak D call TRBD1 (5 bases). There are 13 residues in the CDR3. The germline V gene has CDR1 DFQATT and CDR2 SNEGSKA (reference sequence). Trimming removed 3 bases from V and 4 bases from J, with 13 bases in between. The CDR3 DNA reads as TGCAGTGCTAGTGCCCAGGGTGGTTACGAGCAGTACTTC. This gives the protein CSASAQGGYEQYF.

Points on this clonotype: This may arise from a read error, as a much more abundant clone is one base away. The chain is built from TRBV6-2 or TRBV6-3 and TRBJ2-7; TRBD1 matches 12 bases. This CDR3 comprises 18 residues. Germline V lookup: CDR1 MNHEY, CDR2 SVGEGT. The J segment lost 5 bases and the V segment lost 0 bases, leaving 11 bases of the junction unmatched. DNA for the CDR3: TGTGCCAGCAGTTACTCCGGGACAGGGGGCCCTGGAGACGACGAGCAGTACTTC. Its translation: CASSYSGTGGPGDDEQYF.

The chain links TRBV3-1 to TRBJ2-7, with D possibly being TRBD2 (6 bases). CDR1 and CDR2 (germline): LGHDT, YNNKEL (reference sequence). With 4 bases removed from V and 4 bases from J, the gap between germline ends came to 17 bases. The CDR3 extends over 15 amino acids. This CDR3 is CASSPGVQGIYEQYF. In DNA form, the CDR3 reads TGTGCCAGCAGCCCGGGGGTGCAGGGTATATACGAGCAGTACTTC.

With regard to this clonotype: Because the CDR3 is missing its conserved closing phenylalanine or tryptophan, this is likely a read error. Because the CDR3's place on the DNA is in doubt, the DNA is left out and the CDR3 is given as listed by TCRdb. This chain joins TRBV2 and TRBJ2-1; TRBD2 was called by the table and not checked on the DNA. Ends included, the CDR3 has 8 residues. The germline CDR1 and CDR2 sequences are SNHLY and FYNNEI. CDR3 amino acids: CASSELAS.

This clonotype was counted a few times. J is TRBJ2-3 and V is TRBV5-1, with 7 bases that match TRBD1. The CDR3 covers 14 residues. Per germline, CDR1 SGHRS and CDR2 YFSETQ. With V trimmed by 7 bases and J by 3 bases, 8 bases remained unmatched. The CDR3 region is CASRIRDRTDTQYF. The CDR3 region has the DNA TGCGCCAGCCGAATCCGGGACAGAACAGATACGCAGTATTTT.

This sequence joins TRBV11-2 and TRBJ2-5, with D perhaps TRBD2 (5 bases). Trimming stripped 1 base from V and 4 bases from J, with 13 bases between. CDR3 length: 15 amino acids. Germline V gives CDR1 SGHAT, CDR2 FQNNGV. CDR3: CASSLGSERRETQYF. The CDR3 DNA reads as TGTGCCAGCAGCTTAGGTAGCGAACGGAGAGAGACCCAGTACTTC.